This T cell receptor beta chain was identified in a study of T cells in Graves' hyperthyroidism and ophthalmopathy. Researchers took RNA transcripts and amplified the TCR beta CDR3 regions from them. HTBI primers were the set used in a first-round RT-PCR of the TCR CDR3. MiXCR was run by TCRdb on the multiplex PCR reads, yielding one entry per CDR3 protein. The sample holds some 440,000 distinct CDR3 sequences, approximately 14% seen once. This clonotype has at least ten counts. Investigators excluded patients with uncontrolled infection, other autoimmune disease, pregnancy or lactation. Based on clinical symptoms, serum thyroxine and TRAb, thyroid ultrasound and orbital computed tomography, diagnoses were reached. The CDR3 is 13 residues long. Trimming left V 4 bases short and J 11 bases short, with 20 bases between. Germline V gene lookup returns CDR1 SQVTM and CDR2 ANQGSEA.

This TCR was sampled from a woman between 18 and 29 years old with Graves' hyperthyroidism. Sequences were obtained from blood. The V gene is TRBV29-1, the J gene TRBJ1-1, with a possible D match to TRBD1 (6 bases). The CDR3 region has the DNA TGCAGCGTTGCTAACCTTGTACAGGGAATGGCTTTCTTT. It yields the protein CSVANLVQGMAFF.